The T cell receptor beta chain under discussion was sequenced for a study of shared clonotypes between healthy human individuals (dated by TCRdb to about 2020). Background on the whole study: Three men and a couple of women, aged 18 to 49 years, made up the cohort. Libraries were prepared and TCR repertoires were sequenced by different laboratories using diverse techniques, in order to increase sequencing depth and limit assay-specific biases. Per donor, leukapheresis produced somewhere between about 0.94 and 9 billion PBMCs. For each donor, three plates each were used for CD4 naive and CD4 memory, two plates were used for CD8 naive, and one plate was used for CD8 memory. To estimate repertoire size and how much clonotypes are shared between individuals, the study performed deep sequencing of blood TCR repertoires from a few healthy adults.

The donors were healthy, HIV-negative adults with no recently reported acute infections or vaccinations. Every donor was a Caucasian adult residing in Nashville, Tennessee, USA. CD4+ T cells were enriched by magnetic negative selection; naive cells were then positively selected on CD45RA, and the negative fraction formed the memory subset. After blood collection by leukapheresis, PBMCs were isolated using Ficoll-Histopaque density gradient centrifugation and then cryopreserved in the vapor phase of liquid nitrogen. Purity and quantity of every magnetically sorted T cell population were checked by analytical flow cytometry. Genomic DNA was isolated from each sorted fraction and quantified by UV absorbance on a Nanodrop 2000c. Using the deep immunoSEQ assay, TCR CDR3 regions were amplified from genomic DNA by multiplex PCR. Extracted genomic DNA from each cell subset was distributed evenly across all wells of several immunoSEQ 96-well plates, and each plate was treated as a replicate. For sorted subsets, approximately 200 ng of genomic DNA, equivalent to 30,000 or so T cell genomes, went into each replicate PCR. The purified libraries were quantified using a Qubit 3.0 fluorometer, sized with a Bioanalyzer 2100, and then quantified again using the KAPA Library Quantification kit. A separate single-read 150-cycle Illumina NextSeq 550 flow cell was used to sequence each immunoSEQ 96-well plate. Per the original workflow: Because the immunoSEQ output held only junctional sequences and lacked quality scores, the filtering could not match the filtering applied to full-length reads. Sequences were annotated with PyIR, a Python wrapper for IgBLAST v1.9, using IMGT germline references to assign V/J genes and CDR3. Any read was removed if the V/J assignment was weak (E-value above 1e-6), the CDR3 was missing, or the read contained stop codons, out-of-frame junctions, or ambiguous translated residues. V3J clonotypes were defined as sequences sharing the same inferred V gene, J gene, and CDR3 amino acid sequence. To compute the percentage overlap between repertoires, the number of shared unique clonotypes was divided by the size of the smaller repertoire. RTK rarefaction, the Chao1 estimator, and Recon v2.1 estimates of unobserved clonotypes were used to assess repertoire richness. Generation probabilities were computed with OLGA for all TCRbeta clonotypes obtained by the gDNA method from several donors. TCRdb obtained this table from immuneACCESS and retained in-frame rearrangements with V and J assigned. These tables miss some clones; where compared with another copy, unresolved V genes account for less than half of the shortfall, and the remainder is unexplained. V, J and clone size are taken as reported in that table, and D and trimming were inferred from the DNA itself. The table for this sample lists approximately 2,000,000 clones; around 93% of them were counted only once. The ten largest account for 0.37% of the sample.

Broader findings and caveats from the paper: Based on pairwise subsampling, the degree of clonotype sharing among donors was expected to be affected by sequencing depth. Sharing across several donors was observed for roughly 5% of naive CD4, 3% to 4% of naive CD8, about 2.5% of memory CD4, and around 0.4% of memory CD8 clonotypes. Estimated clonotype richness was generally larger for naive than for memory subsets. Rarefaction of sorted-subset datasets indicated incomplete sequencing despite the large sequencing depth. The small number of donors limited the genetic and exposure-history diversity represented. Compared with non-shared clonotypes, the clonotypes found in all four sorted-subset donors had higher generation probabilities. Only blood was sampled, and tissue TCR repertoires likely differ from those in blood.

Points on this clone: Its antigen is not yet known. Base qualities are not provided; no much larger clone lies one nucleotide away.

Sequencing was done on a sample of naive CD4+ T cells from PBMCs. In light of the paper, this sample's cell subset or site label describes: CD45RA+ positively selected. This receptor was obtained from a man younger than 35 in good health. Some clones in this sample may be carry-over from other donors' samples.

In nucleotides, the sequence is TGTGCCAGCAGCTTAGGGTTGGCTGTTGGTGAGCAGTTCTTC. Protein translation: CASSLGLAVGEQFF. This chain is built from TRBV11-3 and TRBJ2-1; the D gene is unclear. CDR3 length: 14 amino acids, cysteine to phenylalanine. Only the CDR3 region is kept as DNA, spanning 42 bases read in frame from base 1. V sheds 1 base and J sheds 9 bases, leaving 13 bases between their ends. As encoded in the germline V gene, CDR1 is SGHNT while CDR2 is YENEEA. Reference TRBV11-3 and TRBJ2-1 genes cover what lies past the CDR3, so the full variable domain is EAGVVQSPRYKIIEKKQPVAFWCNPISGHNTLYWYLQNLGQGPELLIRYENEEAVDDSQLPKDRFSAERLKGVDSTLKIQPAELGDSAVYLCASSLGLAVGEQFFGPGTRLTVL.